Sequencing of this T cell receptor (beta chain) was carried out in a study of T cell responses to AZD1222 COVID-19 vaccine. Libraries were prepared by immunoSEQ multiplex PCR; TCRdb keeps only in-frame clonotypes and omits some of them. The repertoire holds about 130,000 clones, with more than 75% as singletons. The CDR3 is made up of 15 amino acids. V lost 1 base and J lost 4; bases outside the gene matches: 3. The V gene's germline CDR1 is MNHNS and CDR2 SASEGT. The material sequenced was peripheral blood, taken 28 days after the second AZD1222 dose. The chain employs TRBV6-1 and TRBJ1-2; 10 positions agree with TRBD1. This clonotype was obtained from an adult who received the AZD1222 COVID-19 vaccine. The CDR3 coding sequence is TGTGCCAGCAGTGAAGGGACAGGGGGGGTCTATGGCTACACCTTC. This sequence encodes CASSEGTGGVYGYTF.